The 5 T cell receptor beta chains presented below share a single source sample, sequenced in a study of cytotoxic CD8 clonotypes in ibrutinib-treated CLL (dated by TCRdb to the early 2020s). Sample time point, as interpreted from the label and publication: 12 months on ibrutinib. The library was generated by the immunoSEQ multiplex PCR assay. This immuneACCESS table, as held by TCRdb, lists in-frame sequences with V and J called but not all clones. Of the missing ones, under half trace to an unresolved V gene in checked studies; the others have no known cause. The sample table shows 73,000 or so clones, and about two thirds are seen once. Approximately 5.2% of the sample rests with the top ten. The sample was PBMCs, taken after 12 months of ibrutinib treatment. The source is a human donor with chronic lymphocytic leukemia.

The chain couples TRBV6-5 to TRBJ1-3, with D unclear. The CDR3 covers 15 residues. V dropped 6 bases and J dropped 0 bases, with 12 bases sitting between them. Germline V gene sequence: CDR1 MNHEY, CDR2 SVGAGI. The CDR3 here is CASRNSATSGNTIYF. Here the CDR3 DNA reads TGTGCCAGCAGGAACTCAGCGACCTCTGGAAACACCATATATTTT.

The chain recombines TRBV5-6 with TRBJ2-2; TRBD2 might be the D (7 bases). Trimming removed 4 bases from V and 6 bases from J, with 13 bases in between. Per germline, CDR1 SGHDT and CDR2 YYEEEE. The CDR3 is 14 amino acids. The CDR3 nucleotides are TGTGCCAGCAGCCCGGGGGAGGGGGCCGGGGAGCTGTTTTTT. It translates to CASSPGEGAGELFF.

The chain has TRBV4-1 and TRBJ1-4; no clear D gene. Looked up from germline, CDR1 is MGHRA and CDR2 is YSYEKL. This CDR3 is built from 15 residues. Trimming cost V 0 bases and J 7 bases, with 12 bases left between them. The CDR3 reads CASSQEGLDGEKLFF. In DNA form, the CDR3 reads TGCGCCAGCAGCCAAGAGGGGTTGGATGGTGAAAAACTGTTTTTT.

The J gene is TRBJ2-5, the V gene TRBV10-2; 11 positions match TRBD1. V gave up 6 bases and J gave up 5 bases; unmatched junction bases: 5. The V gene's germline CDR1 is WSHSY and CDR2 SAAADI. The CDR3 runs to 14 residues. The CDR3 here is CASSPGQGAETQYF. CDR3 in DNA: TGCGCCAGCAGCCCAGGACAGGGGGCGGAGACCCAGTACTTC.

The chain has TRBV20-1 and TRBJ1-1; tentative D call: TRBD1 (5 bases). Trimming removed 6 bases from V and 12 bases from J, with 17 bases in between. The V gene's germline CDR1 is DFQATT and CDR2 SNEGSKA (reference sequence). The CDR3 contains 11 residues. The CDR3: CSASKVGLTFF. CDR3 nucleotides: TGCAGTGCAAGTAAAGTGGGACTTACTTTCTTT.